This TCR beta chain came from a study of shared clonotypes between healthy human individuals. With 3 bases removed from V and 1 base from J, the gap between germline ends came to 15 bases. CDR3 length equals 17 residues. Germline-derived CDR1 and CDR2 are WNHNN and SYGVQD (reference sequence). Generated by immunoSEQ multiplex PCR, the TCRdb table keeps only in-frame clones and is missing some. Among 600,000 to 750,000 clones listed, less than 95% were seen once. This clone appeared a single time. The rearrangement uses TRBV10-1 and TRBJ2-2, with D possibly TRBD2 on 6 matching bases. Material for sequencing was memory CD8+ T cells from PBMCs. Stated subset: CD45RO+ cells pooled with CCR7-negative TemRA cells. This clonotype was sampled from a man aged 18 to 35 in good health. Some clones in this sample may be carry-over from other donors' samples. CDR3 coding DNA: TGCGCCAGCAGTGAAGAACCGGGACTTTTGAACACCGGGGAGCTGTTTTTT. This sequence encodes CASSEEPGLLNTGELFF.